This T cell receptor (beta chain) appears in the sequencing data of a study of T cell changes during pregnancy in multiple sclerosis. Trimming took off 5 bases at V and 2 bases at J, with 3 bases between the two ends. Germline V lookup: CDR1 DFQATT, CDR2 SNEGSKA (reference sequence). The CDR3 is 10 residues long. Only in-frame clones appear in the TCRdb table, and some are missing; sequencing was by immunoSEQ multiplex PCR. Found here are 37,000 or so clones, around 89% of them singletons; the top ten hold roughly 0.5%. This TCR derives from a female donor with multiple sclerosis, enrolled in a pregnancy study. The chain carries TRBV20-1 and TRBJ1-2; D not certain. The input for sequencing was CD4+ T cells from peripheral blood mononuclear cells, taken in the first trimester of pregnancy. CDR3 sequence (DNA): TGCAGTGCTCCAAACTATGGCTACACCTTC. Translation: CSAPNYGYTF.